This is a list of T cell receptor beta chains from one sample in a study of Graves' ophthalmopathy and Graves' hyperthyroidism. TCRdb passed the multiplex PCR reads through MiXCR, listing each CDR3 protein once. The repertoire includes about 1.2 million distinct CDR3 sequences, 36% of them detected once, and around 10% sits in the top ten. Sequencing was carried out using peripheral blood or thyroid tissue (not recorded which). The source of these receptors is an adult man with Graves' hyperthyroidism. The CDR3 runs from the conserved cysteine through the conserved F or W. Fields, in order: clone size, V gene, CDR3 length, D gene, J gene, CDR3 DNA, CDR3 protein. The D gene is left open where the match is weak. Clone size appears in some rows only: once, few, many, or a class for an expanded clone.

NA	TRBV5-1	11	NA	TRBJ2-7	TGCGCCAGCAGCCCGGGGACGGCGCAGTACTTC	CASSPGTAQYF
many	TRBV7-2	15	TRBD1	TRBJ1-6	TGTGCCAGCAGCTTAAGACAGGGGGCAGGTTCACCCCTCCACTTT	CASSLRQGAGSPLHF
NA	TRBV4-1	15	TRBD2	TRBJ2-7	TGCGCCAGCAGCCGGACTCCGGGACTAGCGTGGGAGCAGTACTTC	CASSRTPGLAWEQYF
NA	TRBV28	13	NA	TRBJ2-2	TGTGCCAGCAGTTTATCCGGAGGAGGGGAGCTGTTTTTT	CASSLSGGGELFF
NA	TRBV20-1	15	TRBD1	TRBJ1-5	TGCAGTGCTAGGGGGACAGATTATAGCAATCAGCCCCAGCATTTT	CSARGTDYSNQPQHF
many	TRBV6-1	14	NA	TRBJ2-2	TGTGCCAGCACAGGAGCAATGCGTACCGGGGAGCTGTTTTTT	CASTGAMRTGELFF
many	TRBV7-9	12	NA	TRBJ1-1	TGTGCCAGCAGCTTAAGTTTCAACGAAGCTTTCTTT	CASSLSFNEAFF
few	TRBV10-2	16	TRBD2	TRBJ2-2	TGTGCCAGCAGTTACTCGAAGACTAGCGGGGGCAGGGAGCTGTTTTTT	CASSYSKTSGGRELFF
NA	TRBV20-1	17	TRBD1	TRBJ2-6	TGCAGTGCTAGAGGACCGGGACAGGGACCTGGGGCCAACGTCCTGACTTTC	CSARGPGQGPGANVLTF
many	TRBV7-2	15	TRBD2	TRBJ2-7	TGTGCCAGCAGCTTACCTCGCGGGGGGACCTACGAGCAGTACTTC	CASSLPRGGTYEQYF
NA	TRBV30	16	NA	TRBJ1-5	TGTGCCTGGAGTATCTCTTGGGGAGGGAGCAATCAGCCCCAGCATTTT	CAWSISWGGSNQPQHF
many	TRBV9	13	NA	TRBJ2-5	TGTGCCAGCAGCGTAGTAGGCGGGGAGACCCAGTACTTC	CASSVVGGETQYF
NA	TRBV7-2	16	TRBD1	TRBJ1-2	TGTGCCAGCAGCCAGTTGGGGACAGGTACCGACTATGGCTACACCTTC	CASSQLGTGTDYGYTF
many	TRBV7-2	17	TRBD1	TRBJ1-1	TGTGCCAGCAGCTTACGAGGACAGGTCATTGCGAACACTGAAGCTTTCTTT	CASSLRGQVIANTEAFF
many	TRBV13	14	NA	TRBJ1-5	TGTGCCAGCAGCTCTCTCAGGTCTCTGGGGCCCCAGCATTTT	CASSSLRSLGPQHF
NA	TRBV5-8	15	TRBD1	TRBJ2-7	TGTGCCAGCAGCCACGCGGACAGGGGCGGGTACGAGCAGTACTTC	CASSHADRGGYEQYF
NA	TRBV6-2/TRBV6-3	12	TRBD1	TRBJ1-1	TGTGCCAGCTCACAGGGGGCTGCTGAAGCTTTCTTT	CASSQGAAEAFF
NA	TRBV7-8	13	NA	TRBJ1-2	TGTGCCTGCAGCTCTAGATCGGAGTATGGCTACACCTTC	CACSSRSEYGYTF
many	TRBV7-9	11	NA	TRBJ2-7	TGTGCCAGCAGCAACCGGATCGAGCAGTACTTC	CASSNRIEQYF
many	TRBV11-3	13	NA	TRBJ1-1	TGTGCCAGCAGCCTCGGACCGGGCACTGAAGCTTTCTTT	CASSLGPGTEAFF
once	TRBV24-1	16	TRBD1	TRBJ1-6	TGTGCCACCAGTGCAGGGGACAGATTGTATAATTCACCCCTCCACTTT	CATSAGDRLYNSPLHF
NA	TRBV2	16	NA	TRBJ2-2	TGTGCCAGCAGTGACCCCGGGGCCCAAAACACCGGGGAGCTGTTTTTT	CASSDPGAQNTGELFF
NA	TRBV20-1	13	NA	TRBJ2-7	TGCAGTGCTAGTTCTGGGGCCCCCTACGAGCAGTACTTC	CSASSGAPYEQYF
many	TRBV7-9	15	TRBD1	TRBJ1-2	TGTGCCAGCAGCTTAGAAGCAGGGGGCCACTATGGCTACACCTTC	CASSLEAGGHYGYTF
many	TRBV7-8	16	TRBD1	TRBJ2-7	TGTGCCAGCAGCCCCGGGACAGGGGGACTACGCGGGGAGCAGTACTTC	CASSPGTGGLRGEQYF
NA	TRBV11-2	13	NA	TRBJ1-2	TGTGCCAGCAACCCGTCAGCGAACTATGGCTACACCTTC	CASNPSANYGYTF
many	TRBV20-1	13	NA	TRBJ2-5	TGCAGTGCTATTTCGGGGGGCGGAGAGACCCAGTACTTC	CSAISGGGETQYF
few	TRBV4-1	12	TRBD2	TRBJ2-7	TGCGCCAGCATGGGAGGGAAAGGCGAGCAGTACTTC	CASMGGKGEQYF